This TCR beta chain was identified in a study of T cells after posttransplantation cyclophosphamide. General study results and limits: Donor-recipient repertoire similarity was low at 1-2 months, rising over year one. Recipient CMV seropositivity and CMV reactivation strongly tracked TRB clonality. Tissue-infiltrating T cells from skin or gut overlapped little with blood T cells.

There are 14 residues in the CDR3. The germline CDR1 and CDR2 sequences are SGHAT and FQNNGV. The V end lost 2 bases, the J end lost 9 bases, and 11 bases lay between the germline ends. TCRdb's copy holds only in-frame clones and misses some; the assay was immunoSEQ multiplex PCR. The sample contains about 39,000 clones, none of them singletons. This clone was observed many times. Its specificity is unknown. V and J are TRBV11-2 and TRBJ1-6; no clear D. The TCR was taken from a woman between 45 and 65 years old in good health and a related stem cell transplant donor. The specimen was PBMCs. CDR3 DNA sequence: TGTGCCAGCAGCTTACCCGTGAACGGTTCACCCCTCCACTTT. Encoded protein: CASSLPVNGSPLHF.